A selection of T cell receptor beta chains follows, all from one sample in a study of response to subunit inactivated influenza vaccine. TCRdb re-derived calls from the RT-PCR reads in MiXCR, one entry per CDR3 protein. This sample has roughly 460,000 distinct CDR3 sequences, with about a tenth found just once. The specimen comprised PBMCs from blood, sampled 35 to 45 days after vaccination. The receptors were sampled from a man over 45 who received an inactivated influenza vaccine. Each CDR3 is given with its conserved first and last residue. The D gene is left open where the match is weak. Expanded clones get a size class; other rows say once, few or many, or leave the size out.

D gene	V gene	clone size	J gene	CDR3 length	CDR3 protein	CDR3 DNA
-	TRBV6-2/TRBV6-3	few	TRBJ2-7	13	CASRLPGEDEQYF	TGTGCCAGCCGCTTGCCAGGGGAGGACGAGCAGTACTTC
-	TRBV5-1	few	TRBJ2-5	17	CASSLNPAGGMAQTQYF	TGCGCCAGCAGCTTGAATCCGGCAGGGGGGATGGCACAGACCCAGTACTTC
TRBD1	TRBV5-1	few	TRBJ2-2	17	CASDTGASTFNTGELFF	TGCGCCAGCGATACAGGGGCATCAACTTTTAACACCGGGGAGCTGTTTTTT
TRBD1	TRBV27	medium-sized	TRBJ2-7	14	CASGQRDRAYEQYF	TGTGCCAGCGGCCAACGGGACAGAGCCTACGAGCAGTACTTC
-	TRBV12-3/TRBV12-4	many	TRBJ2-5	14	CASTKADWRETQYF	TGTGCCAGCACCAAAGCAGACTGGCGGGAGACCCAGTACTTC
-	TRBV18	few	TRBJ1-3	16	CASSTKTVAPGNTIYF	TGTGCCAGCTCGACAAAGACAGTAGCGCCTGGAAACACCATATATTTT
-	TRBV7-2	-	TRBJ2-1	14	CASSSSGVYNEQFF	TGTGCCAGCAGCTCCTCAGGGGTTTACAATGAGCAGTTCTTC
TRBD1	TRBV5-1	-	TRBJ1-2	14	CASSFRDREDGYTF	TGCGCCAGCAGCTTCCGGGACAGGGAAGACGGCTACACCTTC
-	TRBV7-2	-	TRBJ2-3	15	CASSSPGALADTQYF	TGTGCCAGCAGTTCCCCGGGGGCGCTGGCAGATACGCAGTATTTT
TRBD1	TRBV28	-	TRBJ2-1	15	CASSLSGTGNNEQFF	TGTGCCAGCAGTTTGTCCGGGACAGGGAACAATGAGCAGTTCTTC
TRBD2	TRBV11-1	few	TRBJ2-2	19	CANGPGEYGLADNTGELFF	TGTGCTAACGGCCCAGGGGAATATGGACTAGCGGACAACACCGGGGAGCTGTTTTTT
-	TRBV20-1	many	TRBJ1-5	14	CSARDFPGHQPQHF	TGCAGTGCTAGAGATTTCCCGGGGCATCAGCCCCAGCATTTT
-	TRBV29-1	-	TRBJ2-7	15	CSVVDQTGNLYEQYF	TGCAGCGTTGTGGACCAGACGGGAAACCTCTACGAGCAGTACTTC
-	TRBV20-1	many	TRBJ2-7	14	CSARDKTITYEQYF	TGCAGTGCTAGAGATAAAACGATTACCTACGAGCAGTACTTC
-	TRBV5-6	-	TRBJ1-4	13	CASSRQGRRKLFF	TGTGCCAGCAGCCGTCAAGGGCGGCGAAAACTGTTTTTT
TRBD1	TRBV7-9	many	TRBJ1-1	15	CASSSPRTGNTEAFF	TGTGCCAGCAGCTCACCCCGGACAGGGAACACTGAAGCTTTCTTT
-	TRBV18	-	TRBJ2-7	16	CASSPPLLGGTYEQYF	TGTGCCAGCTCACCCCCCCTTCTGGGCGGGACCTACGAGCAGTACTTC
-	TRBV20-1	-	TRBJ2-4	13	CSANGLTKNIQYF	TGCAGTGCAAATGGGTTGACCAAAAACATTCAGTACTTC
TRBD1	TRBV5-6	once	TRBJ2-5	12	CASRRQGETQYF	TGTGCCAGTAGACGACAGGGGGAGACCCAGTACTTC
-	TRBV11-2	few	TRBJ2-2	14	CASSPTVGGGELFF	TGTGCCAGCAGCCCAACCGTGGGCGGCGGGGAGCTGTTTTTT
TRBD2	TRBV15	many	TRBJ2-7	17	CATSASQGLAGFYEQYF	TGTGCCACCAGCGCAAGCCAGGGACTAGCGGGATTCTACGAGCAGTACTTC
-	TRBV7-2	few	TRBJ2-5	16	CASSLWSSNRQETQYF	TGTGCCAGCAGCTTATGGTCTAGTAATAGGCAAGAGACCCAGTACTTC
TRBD2	TRBV10-3	-	TRBJ2-1	16	CAISESWRGGPNEQFF	TGTGCCATCAGTGAGTCGTGGCGGGGGGGCCCCAATGAGCAGTTCTTC
-	TRBV7-8	few	TRBJ1-4	15	CASSDREGDNEKLFF	TGTGCCAGCAGCGACCGGGAGGGGGATAATGAAAAACTGTTTTTT
-	TRBV25-1	many	TRBJ1-2	14	CASSEFYRDRGYTF	TGTGCCAGCAGTGAATTCTACAGGGATAGGGGCTACACCTTC
-	TRBV12-3/TRBV12-4	-	TRBJ1-5	13	CASSLNKNQPQHF	TGTGCCAGCAGTTTAAACAAGAATCAGCCCCAGCATTTT
-	TRBV5-1	-	TRBJ1-5	14	CASSVRASNQPQHF	TGCGCCAGCAGTGTCAGGGCTAGCAATCAGCCCCAGCATTTT
TRBD2	TRBV7-2	few	TRBJ2-5	14	CASSRLAGLETQYF	TGTGCCAGCTCCCGACTAGCGGGATTAGAGACCCAGTACTTC
-	TRBV5-1	many	TRBJ2-2	15	CASSPQSGVTGELFF	TGCGCCAGCAGCCCACAGTCGGGGGTTACCGGGGAGCTGTTTTTT
TRBD1	TRBV12-3/TRBV12-4	-	TRBJ1-6	16	CASRKRTGQTNSPLHF	TGTGCCAGCAGAAAAAGGACAGGACAGACTAATTCACCCCTCCACTTT
-	TRBV7-9	-	TRBJ1-6	14	CASSFEDNNSPLHF	TGTGCCAGCAGCTTTGAGGACAATAATTCACCCCTCCACTTT
TRBD2	TRBV7-8	many	TRBJ2-7	15	CASSLVPSGGYEQYF	TGTGCCAGCAGCTTAGTACCTAGCGGGGGCTACGAGCAGTACTTC
TRBD1	TRBV10-3	few	TRBJ2-7	16	CAISTGQGARSGEQYF	TGTGCCATCAGTACAGGACAGGGCGCGCGGTCAGGCGAGCAGTACTTC
-	TRBV11-2	-	TRBJ2-7	15	CASSFGPGPAYEQYF	-
-	TRBV6-1	few	TRBJ1-5	17	CASSGIWTSGRDQPQHF	TGTGCCAGCAGTGGGATCTGGACATCCGGAAGGGATCAGCCCCAGCATTTT
-	TRBV5-1	few	TRBJ2-2	17	CASSPYPGVQGTGELFF	TGCGCCAGCAGCCCCTATCCGGGAGTCCAGGGCACCGGGGAGCTGTTTTTT
TRBD2	TRBV20-1	many	TRBJ2-1	15	CSARAVRLAINEQFF	TGCAGTGCTAGAGCAGTGAGACTAGCGATCAATGAGCAGTTCTTC
-	TRBV11-2	-	TRBJ1-4	13	CASSSDGHEKLFF	TGTGCCAGCAGTTCGGACGGTCATGAAAAACTGTTTTTT
-	TRBV20-1	-	TRBJ2-3	13	CSARRQPTDTQYF	TGCAGTGCTAGAAGGCAGCCCACAGATACGCAGTATTTT
-	TRBV5-1	few	TRBJ2-3	15	CASSPRARLTDTQYF	TGCGCCAGCAGCCCGAGGGCCCGGCTCACAGATACGCAGTATTTT
TRBD1	TRBV4-3	-	TRBJ1-3	18	CASSQDLGQGYSGNTIYF	TGCGCCAGCAGCCAAGATTTGGGACAGGGATACTCTGGAAACACCATATATTTT
-	TRBV5-1	few	TRBJ2-3	16	CASSYKQGSRTDTQYF	TGCGCCAGCAGCTATAAACAGGGCTCCCGCACAGATACGCAGTATTTT
TRBD2	TRBV20-1	-	TRBJ2-1	16	CSASRYSGRAYNEQFF	TGCAGTGCTAGCCGATATAGCGGGAGGGCCTACAATGAGCAGTTCTTC
-	TRBV11-2	-	TRBJ2-1	15	CASSKGRLLTPEQFF	TGTGCCAGCAGCAAGGGGCGACTCCTCACTCCTGAGCAGTTCTTC
-	TRBV12-3/TRBV12-4	few	TRBJ2-1	14	CATQGAGSYNEQFF	TGTGCCACCCAAGGGGCGGGCTCCTACAATGAGCAGTTCTTC
-	TRBV6-5	few	TRBJ2-3	16	CASSYSILTTTDTQYF	TGTGCCAGCAGTTACTCGATTCTGACCACCACAGATACGCAGTATTTT
-	TRBV7-9	few	TRBJ2-5	12	CASSFRRGTQYF	TGTGCCAGCAGCTTCCGACGTGGGACCCAGTACTTC
-	TRBV20-1	few	TRBJ2-7	15	CSAALRGSPVVEQYF	TGCAGTGCTGCCCTACGTGGGTCGCCCGTAGTCGAGCAGTACTTC